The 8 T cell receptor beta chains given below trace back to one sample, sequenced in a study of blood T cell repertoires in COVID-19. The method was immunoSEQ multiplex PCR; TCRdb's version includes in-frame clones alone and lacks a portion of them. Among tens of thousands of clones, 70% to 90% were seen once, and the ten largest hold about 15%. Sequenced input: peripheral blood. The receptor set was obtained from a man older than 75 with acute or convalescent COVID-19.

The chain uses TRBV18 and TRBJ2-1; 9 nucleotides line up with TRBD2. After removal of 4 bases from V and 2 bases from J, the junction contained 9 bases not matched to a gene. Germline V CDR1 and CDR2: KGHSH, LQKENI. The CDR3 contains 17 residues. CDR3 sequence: CASSLVAGAGTYNEQFF. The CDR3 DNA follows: TGTGCCAGCTCACTAGTAGCGGGGGCCGGAACCTACAATGAGCAGTTCTTC. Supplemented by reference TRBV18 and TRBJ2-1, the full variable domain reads NAGVMQNPRHLVRRRGQEARLRCSPMKGHSHVYWYRQLPEEGLKFMVYLQKENIIDESGMPKERFSAEFPKEGPSILRIQQVVRGDSAAYFCASSLVAGAGTYNEQFFGPGTRLTVL.

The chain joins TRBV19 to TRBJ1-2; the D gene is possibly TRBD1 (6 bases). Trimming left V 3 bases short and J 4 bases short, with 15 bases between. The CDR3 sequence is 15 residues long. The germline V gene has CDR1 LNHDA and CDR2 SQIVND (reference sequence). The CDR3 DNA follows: TGTGCCAGTAGTATTACAGGGCAGGGTGGCTATGGCTACACCTTC. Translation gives CASSITGQGGYGYTF.

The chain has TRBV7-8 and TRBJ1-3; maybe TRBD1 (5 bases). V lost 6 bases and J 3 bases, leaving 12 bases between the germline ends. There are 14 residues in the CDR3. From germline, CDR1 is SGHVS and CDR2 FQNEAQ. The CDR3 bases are TGTGCCAGCAGTTCTGACAGAGTTGGAAACACCATATATTTT. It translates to CASSSDRVGNTIYF.

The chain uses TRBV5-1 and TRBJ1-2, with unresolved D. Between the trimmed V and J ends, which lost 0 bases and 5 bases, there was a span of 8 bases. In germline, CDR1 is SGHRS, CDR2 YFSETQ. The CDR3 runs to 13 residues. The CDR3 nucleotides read TGCGCCAGCAGCTTGGATACGGGTTATGGCTACACCTTC. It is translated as CASSLDTGYGYTF.

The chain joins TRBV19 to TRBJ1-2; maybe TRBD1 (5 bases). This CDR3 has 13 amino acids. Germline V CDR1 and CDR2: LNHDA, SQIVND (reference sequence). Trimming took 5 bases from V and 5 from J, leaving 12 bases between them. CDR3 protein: CASSPGTRYGYTF. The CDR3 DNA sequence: TGTGCCAGTAGTCCCGGGACTCGGTATGGCTACACCTTC.

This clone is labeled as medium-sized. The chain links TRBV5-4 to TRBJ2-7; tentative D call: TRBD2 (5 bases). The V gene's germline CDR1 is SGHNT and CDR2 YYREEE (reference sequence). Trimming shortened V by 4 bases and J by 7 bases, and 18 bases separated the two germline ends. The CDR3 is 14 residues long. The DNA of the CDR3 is TGTGCCAGCAGCCCTCAGGACTCCCCGGGGGAGCAGTACTTC. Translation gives CASSPQDSPGEQYF.

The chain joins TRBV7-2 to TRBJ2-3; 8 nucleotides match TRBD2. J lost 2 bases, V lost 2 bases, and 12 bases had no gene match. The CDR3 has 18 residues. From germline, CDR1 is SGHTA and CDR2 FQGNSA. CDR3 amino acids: CASSLSSRTSLYTDTQYF. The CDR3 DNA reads TGTGCCAGCAGCTTATCCAGCCGGACTAGCCTGTACACAGATACGCAGTATTTT.

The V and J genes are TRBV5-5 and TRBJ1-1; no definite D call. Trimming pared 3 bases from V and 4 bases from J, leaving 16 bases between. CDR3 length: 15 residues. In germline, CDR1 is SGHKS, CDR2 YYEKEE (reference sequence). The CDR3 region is CASSSPLAKRTEAFF. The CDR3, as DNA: TGTGCCAGCAGCTCACCCCTGGCTAAGCGCACTGAAGCTTTCTTT.